The clone carrying this TCR beta chain was recorded many times. The V and J ends lost 1 base and 0 bases respectively, with 10 bases between them. There are 15 residues in the CDR3. One entry per CDR3 protein, called by TCRdb with MiXCR from the 5' RACE reads. The table shows approximately 300,000 distinct CDR3 sequences, with roughly 9.7% occurring only once. The data derive from a study of identical twins. These data were likewise used in another study, on yellow fever vaccine responses in identical twins. That study reports: Among the twins, the vaccine T cell response reportedly seemed partly convergent and partly personalized.

The TCR sequence derives from a young woman in good health. The sample comprised CD8+ T cells sorted from blood. The chain combines TRBV12-3 or TRBV12-4 with TRBJ2-7; D gene uncertain. CDR3 DNA sequence: TGTGCCAGCAGTTTAGTGGGTACAGCCTCCTACGAGCAGTACTTC. This codes for CASSLVGTASYEQYF.